A selection of T cell receptor beta chains follows, all from one sample in a study of vaccination effects on CD4 cells after COVID-19. Which antigens these TCRs recognize remains unknown. The data were produced by immunoSEQ multiplex PCR, yet TCRdb's version contains in-frame clones alone and is incomplete. The sample has 73,000 or so clones; about four fifths are singletons. Material: CD4+ T cells from PBMCs cultured with SARS-CoV-2 spike peptides, obtained before COVID-19 vaccination. The receptors were gathered from a human donor who received a COVID-19 vaccine. Each CDR3 is given with its conserved first and last residue. A D gene is named only where the DNA matches it firmly. Not all rows give a size; the values are once, few, many and, for expanded clones, a class.

J gene,clone size,V gene,D gene,CDR3 DNA,CDR3 protein
TRBJ1-1,NA,TRBV12-5,TRBD1,TGTGCTAGTGGTCCCGACAGGGTGAACACTGAAGCTTTCTTT,CASGPDRVNTEAFF
TRBJ2-5,NA,TRBV19,TRBD1,TGTGCCAGTGGGACAGGGATCCAAGAGACCCAGTACTTC,CASGTGIQETQYF
TRBJ2-2,few,TRBV6-6,TRBD1,TGTGCCAGCATAAACAGGGGCGCCGGGGAGCTGTTTTTT,CASINRGAGELFF
TRBJ2-5,NA,TRBV5-1,NA,TGCGCCAGCAGCTTAGTTACAGCTGAAGAGACCCAGTACTTC,CASSLVTAEETQYF
TRBJ2-5,NA,TRBV18,TRBD1,TGTGCCAGCTCACCACAATCAGGGGGAGAGACCCAGTACTTC,CASSPQSGGETQYF
TRBJ2-3,NA,TRBV3-1/TRBV3-2,NA,TGTGCCAGCAGCCGTTTTACGGGACCGAGCACAGATACGCAGTATTTT,CASSRFTGPSTDTQYF
TRBJ2-3,NA,TRBV7-2,TRBD1,TGTGCCAGCAGCGGGGACAGCCTACGCACAGATACGCAGTATTTT,CASSGDSLRTDTQYF
TRBJ1-4,NA,TRBV10-2,NA,TGCGCCAGCAGCCTCCAGGGAACTAATGAAAAACTGTTTTTT,CASSLQGTNEKLFF
TRBJ1-4,NA,TRBV5-4,TRBD1,TGTGCCAGCAGCTACTGGGACAGTAGATTGGAAAAACTGTTTTTT,CASSYWDSRLEKLFF
TRBJ2-3,NA,TRBV7-9,TRBD2,TGTGCCAGCAGCTCACCAACTAGCGGGGGGGCCATAGATACGCAGTATTTT,CASSSPTSGGAIDTQYF
TRBJ1-3,NA,TRBV6-5,NA,TGTGCCAGCAGTTACTCCGACGGGAGCTCTGGAAACACCATATATTTT,CASSYSDGSSGNTIYF
TRBJ2-3,NA,TRBV6-2/TRBV6-3,NA,TGTGCCAGCAGCCCTGGACAGGGAGGGACAGATACGCAGTATTTT,CASSPGQGGTDTQYF
TRBJ2-5,NA,TRBV5-1,NA,TGCGCCAGCAGCTTACAGGGATACCAAGAGACCCAGTACTTC,CASSLQGYQETQYF
TRBJ1-1,NA,TRBV2,NA,TGTGCCAGCAGTGGGGAGCCGAACACTGAAGCTTTCTTT,CASSGEPNTEAFF
TRBJ2-3,NA,TRBV10-1,NA,TGCGCCAGCAGTGATGAAAGGGGAGTCTTAGATACGCAGTATTTT,CASSDERGVLDTQYF
TRBJ1-2,NA,TRBV4-3,TRBD1,TGCGCCAGCAGCCAAGAGGCAGGGGGCGGCTATGGCTACACCTTC,CASSQEAGGGYGYTF
TRBJ2-1,NA,TRBV9,TRBD2,TGTGCCAGCAGCGAGAGGGGTAGCGGGGGTGAGCAGTTCTTC,CASSERGSGGEQFF
TRBJ1-3,NA,TRBV2,NA,TGTGCCAGCAGTAACAGGGTGGCAGGAAACACCATATATTTT,CASSNRVAGNTIYF
TRBJ1-2,NA,TRBV20-1,NA,TGCAGTGGGAGACAGAACTATGGCTACACCTTC,CSGRQNYGYTF
TRBJ2-2,NA,TRBV27,TRBD2,TGTGCCACACAAAAGACGCTAGCGGCACTCACCGGGGAGCTGTTTTTT,CATQKTLAALTGELFF
TRBJ2-3,once,TRBV3-1/TRBV3-2,NA,TGTGCCAGCAGCCACGTAGAGTGGGCGGGTCAGGGGAGCACAGATACGCAGTATTTT,CASSHVEWAGQGSTDTQYF
TRBJ2-5,NA,TRBV5-8,TRBD2,TGTGCCAGCCCCGACCTTCCGGGACTAGCCCCAGAGACCCAGTACTTC,CASPDLPGLAPETQYF
TRBJ1-3,NA,TRBV19,NA,TGTGCCAGTAGTCCTCCTGGGGGTCGTACTGGAAACACCATATATTTT,CASSPPGGRTGNTIYF
TRBJ2-1,NA,TRBV29-1,NA,TGCAGCGTTGTTCAGGGTCTGGTCGATGAGCAGTTCTTC,CSVVQGLVDEQFF
TRBJ2-5,NA,TRBV7-2,NA,TGTGCCAGCAGCCAATGGCAGGGACGGGAGACCCAGTACTTC,CASSQWQGRETQYF
TRBJ2-1,NA,TRBV19,NA,TGTGCCAGTAGTAAGGGCCCGGGGCTGCAGGTCGAGCAGTTCTTC,CASSKGPGLQVEQFF
TRBJ1-1,NA,TRBV29-1,TRBD1,TGCAGCGCTGGGAGGGACAGGGCTACTGAAGCTTTCTTT,CSAGRDRATEAFF
TRBJ2-6,few,TRBV5-6,NA,TGTGCCAGCAGCTTCTCTGGGGCCAACGTCCTGACTTTC,CASSFSGANVLTF
TRBJ2-2,few,TRBV4-1,TRBD1,TGCGCCAGCAGCCGACCGAGGGACAGGGATATCACCGGGGAGCTGTTTTTT,CASSRPRDRDITGELFF
TRBJ1-2,NA,TRBV6-5,NA,TGTGCCAGCAGACAGAACACTAACTATGGCTACACCTTC,CASRQNTNYGYTF
TRBJ2-3,NA,TRBV21-1,NA,TGTGCCAGCGACCGGTTGACAGGAAGCACAGATACGCAGTATTTT,CASDRLTGSTDTQYF
TRBJ2-1,NA,TRBV6-6,NA,TGTGCCAGCAGTTACGGGGGGGCAACCTACAATGAGCAGTTCTTC,CASSYGGATYNEQFF
TRBJ2-2,NA,TRBV7-8,NA,TGTGCCAGCAGCTTATGGGACGGATCGAACACCGGGGAGCTGTTTTTT,CASSLWDGSNTGELFF
TRBJ2-3,NA,TRBV6-1,NA,TGTGCCAGCAGTGATGAGGGGCTGGGCACAGATACGCAGTATTTT,CASSDEGLGTDTQYF
TRBJ1-2,NA,TRBV4-1,NA,TGCGCCAGCAGCCAAGCTGTTGGGACTTTTTATGGCTACACCTTC,CASSQAVGTFYGYTF
TRBJ2-5,NA,TRBV18,NA,TGTGCCAGCTCAGGGGGGGCACAAGAGACCCAGTACTTC,CASSGGAQETQYF
TRBJ1-2,few,TRBV2,NA,TGTGCCAGCAGTACCCAGGAGGAACGGGTGGGCTACACCTTC,CASSTQEERVGYTF
TRBJ1-5,NA,TRBV28,NA,TGTGCCAGCAGTTTCTCGGGTGGGAGCAATCAGCCCCAGCATTTT,CASSFSGGSNQPQHF
TRBJ2-5,NA,TRBV7-2,TRBD2,TGTGCCAGCAGATTCGTTGGAAGCGGGGCAGGGGAGACCCAGTACTTC,CASRFVGSGAGETQYF
TRBJ1-1,NA,TRBV6-5,NA,TGTGCCAGCGAGAGCGGACGGATGAACACTGAAGCTTTCTTT,CASESGRMNTEAFF
TRBJ1-6,NA,TRBV18,TRBD1,TGTGCCAGCTCACCGCTACACGGGACAGGGGGCGCGGGGTCCTATAATTCACCCCTCCACTTT,CASSPLHGTGGAGSYNSPLHF
TRBJ1-2,few,TRBV30,TRBD1,TGTGCCTGGAGGGGACAGGGGGCTCTCTATGGCTATGGCTACACCTTC,CAWRGQGALYGYGYTF
TRBJ2-3,once,TRBV6-5,NA,TGTGCCAGCAGTTACTCCCCGGTAGCGCTTGCAGATACGCAGTATTTT,CASSYSPVALADTQYF
TRBJ1-5,few,TRBV30,NA,TGTGCCTGGAGTTTGGGACGATCTAGCAATCAGCCCCAGCATTTT,CAWSLGRSSNQPQHF
TRBJ2-5,few,TRBV5-4,NA,TGTGCCAGCAGCCGGGTGGGGGCCGGGGAGACCCAGTACTTC,CASSRVGAGETQYF
TRBJ2-1,once,TRBV6-5,NA,TGTGCCAGCAGTTATAGGTCGGCGCGGAATGAGCAGTTCTTC,CASSYRSARNEQFF
TRBJ2-5,NA,TRBV6-5,TRBD1,TGTGCCAGCAGTACAGACAGGGCCTCGGAGACCCAGTACTTC,CASSTDRASETQYF
TRBJ2-2,once,TRBV5-1,NA,TGCGCCAGCGAACCCAGTGGGCAGCTGAACACCGGGGAGCTGTTTTTT,CASEPSGQLNTGELFF
TRBJ2-5,NA,TRBV2,TRBD2,TGTGCCAGCAGGTCCATCTTGTGGACTAGCGGCCAAGAGACCCAGTACTTC,CASRSILWTSGQETQYF
TRBJ1-2,NA,TRBV4-3,NA,TGCGCCAGCAGCCTAGGTGGGGGATCTGACTATGGCTACACCTTC,CASSLGGGSDYGYTF
TRBJ1-6,NA,TRBV5-6,TRBD1,TGTGCCAGCAGCTTGCCAGGGGGCTATAATTCACCCCTCCACTTT,CASSLPGGYNSPLHF
TRBJ2-2,many,TRBV10-1,TRBD1,TGCGCCAGCAGAGGACAGGCCGGGGAGCTGTTTTTT,CASRGQAGELFF
TRBJ2-3,NA,TRBV28,NA,TGTGCCAGCAGTTCCGATACGCAGTATTTT,CASSSDTQYF
TRBJ2-6,once,TRBV7-3,NA,TGTGCCAGCAGCTTAAAAGGGTTCGGGGCCAACGTCCTGACTTTC,CASSLKGFGANVLTF
TRBJ1-1,NA,TRBV19,NA,TGTGCCAGTAGTAAGGGGTCGGGACTCATGAACACTGAAGCTTTCTTT,CASSKGSGLMNTEAFF
TRBJ2-1,NA,TRBV5-1,TRBD1,TGCGCCAGCAGCTTGGAAGGACAGGTATCCTACAATGAGCAGTTCTTC,CASSLEGQVSYNEQFF
TRBJ1-2,NA,TRBV5-1,TRBD1,TGCGCCAGCAGCTTGGAGGCAGGGGGCTATGGCTACACCTTC,CASSLEAGGYGYTF
TRBJ2-3,once,TRBV12-3/TRBV12-4,TRBD1,TGTGCCAGCAAACAGGGGAGAAAGGATACGCAGTATTTT,CASKQGRKDTQYF
TRBJ2-1,NA,TRBV5-1,TRBD2,TGCGCCAGCAGCTTCCAGGGCTCCACGATGGGACTATACAATGAGCAGTTCTTC,CASSFQGSTMGLYNEQFF